What follows are 2 T cell receptor beta chains derived from one specimen sequenced in a study of technical replicates of blood from a few donors. Clones were sequenced by immunoSEQ multiplex PCR, and TCRdb holds only the in-frame ones, with some missing. The table lists 72,000 or so clones, around 95% of them singletons. Source material: T cells isolated from PBMCs. The receptor source for this set is a human donor in good health.

The V gene is TRBV18, the J gene TRBJ1-5, with TRBD1 identical over 8 bases. The CDR3 loop spans 14 amino acids. The germline V gene encodes CDR1 KGHSH and CDR2 LQKENI. Trimming cost V 3 bases and J 6 bases; bases outside gene matches: 4. DNA for the CDR3: TGTGCCAGCTCACCCGCAGGGGGCAGTCAGCCCCAGCATTTT. Translation: CASSPAGGSQPQHF.

The chain has TRBV6-4 and TRBJ1-1; 8 bases are shared with TRBD1. Germline trimming cut 6 bases from V and 2 bases from J; bases unmatched to any gene: 8. The CDR3 is 15 amino acids. CDR1 is MRHNA, CDR2 SNTAGT, per germline. The CDR3 DNA sequence: TGTGCCAGCAGGAACAGGACAGGGTCCAACACTGAAGCTTTCTTT. Amino acids: CASRNRTGSNTEAFF.